The subject of this entry is one T cell receptor (beta chain). The entry originates in a study of shared clonotypes between healthy human individuals. Sequencing used immunoSEQ multiplex PCR; TCRdb keeps in-frame clones, though not all of them. The sample has 2 million to 3 million clones, approximately 93% seen once. This CDR3 is built from 16 residues. V was shortened by 2 bases and J by 4 bases, with 15 bases between the two germline ends. CDR1 and CDR2 from the germline V gene are MDHEN and SYDVKM. This clonotype was sampled from a man aged 18 to 30 in good health. Some clones in this sample may be carry-over from other donors' samples. Material: naive CD4+ T cells from PBMCs. Subset reported: CD45RA+ positively selected. The V call is TRBV28, the J call TRBJ1-3; D is ambiguous. This chain's CDR3 is CASSLNSPSRGNTIYF. The CDR3 nucleotides are TGTGCCAGCAGTTTAAATTCCCCTTCAAGGGGAAACACCATATATTTT.